This T cell receptor beta chain was captured in a study of blood T cell repertoires in COVID-19. Study information: Researchers got acute and convalescent COVID-19 samples from the United States, Italy and Spain.

TCRdb's table, derived via immunoSEQ multiplex PCR, lists solely in-frame clones and lacks some. The sample contains over 200,000 clones, approximately 84% of which appear only once. This clone was seen once. Germline V gene data show CDR1 as MDHEN and CDR2 as SYDVKM. The ends lost 6 bases at V and 6 bases at J; junction bases unmatched: 5. The CDR3 loop spans 13 amino acids. The sequenced material came from peripheral blood. The clonotype was recovered from a man in his forties with active or convalescent COVID-19. The chain employs TRBV28 and TRBJ1-2, with 9 nucleotides matching TRBD1. The CDR3 sequence is CASSRTGVNGYTF. Written as DNA, the CDR3 is TGTGCCAGCAGCCGGACAGGGGTAAATGGCTACACCTTC.